This is a list of T cell receptor beta chains from one sample in a study of blood T cell repertoires in COVID-19. Measured with immunoSEQ multiplex PCR; TCRdb has only the in-frame clones, and not every one. Of 200,000 to 250,000 clones detected, roughly four fifths appear once; the ten largest clones hold over 9.5%. The material sequenced was peripheral blood. Receptors were obtained from a middle-aged woman with acute or convalescent COVID-19. Each CDR3 is given with its conserved first and last residue. D genes are given only for firm matches. A row's size may be missing; if present it is once, few, many or a size class.

few | TRBJ1-5 | TRBV30 | . | CAWSVAQSSNQPQHF | TGTGCCTGGAGTGTCGCACAGTCTAGCAATCAGCCCCAGCATTTT
. | TRBJ2-4 | TRBV5-5 | TRBD1 | CASTGTGVDIQYF | TGTGCCAGCACCGGGACAGGGGTCGACATTCAGTACTTC
few | TRBJ1-2 | TRBV21-1 | . | CASTPGGADGYTF | TGTGCCAGCACCCCCGGGGGGGCGGATGGCTACACCTTC
once | TRBJ1-1 | TRBV6-5 | . | CASSDFTEAFF | TGTGCCAGCAGCGACTTTACTGAAGCTTTCTTT
. | TRBJ1-5 | TRBV6-5 | TRBD1 | CATDRGLSNQPQHF | TGTGCCACCGACAGGGGGCTTAGCAATCAACCCCAGCATTTT
once | TRBJ2-1 | TRBV11-2 | TRBD2 | CASSFTSGRAGEQFF | TGTGCCAGCAGCTTTACTAGCGGGAGAGCCGGTGAGCAGTTCTTC
few | TRBJ2-7 | TRBV5-6 | TRBD1 | CASSLNGQGAYEQYF | TGTGCCAGCAGCTTGAACGGACAGGGGGCCTACGAGCAGTACTTC
. | TRBJ2-2 | TRBV9 | . | CASSYGGTNTGELFF | TGTGCCAGCTCCTACGGAGGGACGAACACCGGGGAGCTGTTTTTT
. | TRBJ2-1 | TRBV7-6 | . | CASSPLATKQFF | TGTGCCAGCAGCCCTCTGGCGACTAAGCAGTTCTTC
. | TRBJ1-1 | TRBV19 | . | CASSIDLLGRGKFF | TGTGCCAGTAGTATAGATCTCTTGGGCAGGGGCAAGTTCTTT
. | TRBJ2-1 | TRBV19 | . | CASSDGYNEQFF | TGTGCCAGTAGTGACGGGTACAATGAGCAGTTCTTC
. | TRBJ1-5 | TRBV30 | TRBD1 | CAWRDTGASNQPQHF | TGTGCCTGGAGAGACACAGGGGCGAGCAATCAGCCCCAGCATTTT
. | TRBJ1-2 | TRBV11-2 | . | CASSLGGTRGVYGYTF | TGTGCCAGCAGCTTAGGCGGGACGCGTGGGGTCTATGGCTACACCTTC
. | TRBJ2-7 | TRBV6-5 | . | CASGNTNEQYF | TGTGCCAGCGGTAACACAAACGAGCAGTACTTC
. | TRBJ2-7 | TRBV27 | TRBD2 | CASRRTSGSSYEQYF | TGTGCCAGCAGGAGGACTAGCGGGAGCTCCTACGAGCAGTACTTC
. | TRBJ2-1 | TRBV24-1 | TRBD2 | CATSGLTSGRDEQFF | TGTGCCACCAGTGGCCTGACTAGCGGGAGGGATGAGCAGTTCTTC
. | TRBJ2-7 | TRBV27 | TRBD1 | CASSLGRTGSSYEQYF | TGTGCCAGCAGTTTAGGCCGGACAGGGAGCTCCTACGAGCAGTACTTC
few | TRBJ2-1 | TRBV2 | . | CASSDDTGNEQFF | TGTGCCAGCAGTGATGACACAGGTAATGAGCAGTTCTTC
. | TRBJ1-6 | TRBV27 | TRBD1 | CASTRDRGPNSPLHF | TGTGCCAGCACACGGGACAGGGGGCCTAATTCACCCCTCCACTTT
. | TRBJ2-2 | TRBV5-4 | TRBD2 | CASSFSSGIVTGELFF | TGTGCCAGCAGCTTTTCTAGCGGGATTGTCACCGGGGAGCTGTTTTTT
. | TRBJ2-1 | TRBV12-5 | . | CASRHGIGLKYNEQFF | TGTGCTAGTCGTCACGGAATAGGACTTAAATACAATGAGCAGTTCTTC
. | TRBJ2-7 | TRBV19 | . | CASSTRENPYEQYF | TGTGCCAGTAGTACCCGGGAGAACCCCTACGAGCAGTACTTC
. | TRBJ1-2 | TRBV19 | . | CASSIFGGAYRGGYTF | TGTGCCAGTAGTATATTCGGCGGGGCTTACCGGGGTGGCTACACCTTC
. | TRBJ2-2 | TRBV4-1 | . | CASSQGPGANTGELFF | TGCGCCAGCAGCCAAGGCCCGGGGGCGAACACCGGGGAGCTGTTTTTT
. | TRBJ2-7 | TRBV30 | . | CAWTAQVGEQYF | TGTGCCTGGACGGCACAGGTGGGGGAGCAGTACTTC
. | TRBJ1-2 | TRBV27 | TRBD1 | CASGDYTGDYGYTF | TGTGCCAGCGGGGATTATACAGGGGACTATGGCTACACCTTC
once | TRBJ1-3 | TRBV7-8 | . | CASSRSIGNTIYF | TGTGCCAGCAGCCGATCTATAGGAAACACCATATATTTT
many | TRBJ2-7 | TRBV11-1 | . | CASSLVGASSYEQYF | TGTGCCAGCAGCTTAGTCGGAGCGAGCTCCTACGAGCAGTACTTC
. | TRBJ2-7 | TRBV7-6 | TRBD1 | CASSSHSGTASYEQYF | TGTGCCAGCAGTTCCCATTCCGGGACAGCTTCCTACGAGCAGTACTTC
. | TRBJ1-1 | TRBV6-6 | . | CASTPEGTEAFF | TGTGCCAGCACTCCGGAGGGGACTGAAGCTTTCTTT
. | TRBJ2-1 | TRBV5-5 | TRBD2 | CASSAGTSGRAYNEQFF | TGTGCCAGCAGCGCTGGGACTAGCGGGAGGGCCTACAATGAGCAGTTCTTC
. | TRBJ2-6 | TRBV6-5 | . | CASSYMGGSGANVLTF | TGTGCCAGCAGTTATATGGGAGGATCTGGGGCCAACGTCCTGACTTTC